The text below deals with one T cell receptor (beta chain). PCR used 60 Vbeta primers and 13 Jbeta primers. Only in-frame clones appear in the TCRdb table, and some are missing; sequencing was by immunoSEQ multiplex PCR. The repertoire consists of under 200,000 clones, with roughly 80% occurring once and the leading ten covering approximately 1%. V dropped 0 bases and J dropped 5; count of bases not matched to a gene: 3. The CDR3 length is 15 residues. Looked up from germline, CDR1 is SGHTA and CDR2 is FQGTGA. The data were taken from a study of cytomegalovirus exposure and HLA in healthy donors. The clonotype originates from a girl aged 2 to 10 in good health and CMV-seropositive. The V gene is TRBV7-3, the J gene TRBJ2-5; 10 bases are a match to TRBD2. Specimen: PBMCs. CDR3 DNA: TGTGCCAGCAGCTTAACCGGGACTAGCGATGAGACCCAGTACTTC. It encodes CASSLTGTSDETQYF.